The 13 T cell receptor beta chains below come from one sample, sequenced in a study of blood T cell repertoires in COVID-19. Method: immunoSEQ multiplex PCR; TCRdb's copy keeps in-frame clones and lacks some. This sample yields about 80,000 clones, of which around 83% are seen a single time; 30% to 45% belongs to the top ten. The specimen sequenced was peripheral blood. The receptor set was obtained from a man older than 75 with active or convalescent COVID-19.

This chain uses TRBV6-6 with TRBJ2-5; TRBD2 matches 8 bases. Germline V gene data show CDR1 as MNHNY and CDR2 as SVGAGI (reference sequence). The V gene end was trimmed by 5 bases and the J gene end by 2 bases; junction bases not matched to a gene: 7. This CDR3 comprises 15 residues. CDR3 amino acids: CASSHIAGRQETQYF. In nucleotides, the CDR3 is TGTGCCAGCAGTCATATAGCGGGGAGGCAAGAGACCCAGTACTTC.

This clone was picked up one time. The J gene is TRBJ1-5, the V gene TRBV5-6; possibly TRBD1 for D (6 bases). Trimming removed 1 base at V and 0 bases at J, with 8 bases between. In germline, CDR1 is SGHDT, CDR2 YYEEEE. The CDR3 spans 15 residues. The CDR3 bases are TGTGCCAGCAGCTTGTCAGGGGCTAGCAATCAGCCCCAGCATTTT. Amino acid sequence: CASSLSGASNQPQHF.

The chain carries TRBV7-3 and TRBJ2-7, with TRBD2 identical over 9 bases. Germline V gene data show CDR1 as SGHTA and CDR2 as FQGTGA. V was pared by 2 bases and J by 6 bases, with 8 bases of the junction left unmatched. This CDR3 spans 15 amino acids. CDR3 sequence: CASSLHLAGEAEQYF. The CDR3 DNA is TGTGCCAGCAGCTTACATTTAGCGGGGGAGGCCGAGCAGTACTTC.

V and J are TRBV4-1 and TRBJ1-4; 9 bases are a match to TRBD1. The CDR3 spans 16 residues. CDR1 and CDR2 from the germline V gene are MGHRA and YSYEKL. The J segment lost 2 bases and the V segment lost 3 bases, leaving 4 bases of the junction unmatched. CDR3 coding DNA: TGCGCCAGCAGCCAGGGTACAGGGGGCACTAATGAAAAACTGTTTTTT. This codes for CASSQGTGGTNEKLFF.

The chain joins TRBV18 to TRBJ2-1; the D gene is possibly TRBD2 (5 bases). V lost 2 bases and J lost 9, with 11 bases in between. Per germline, CDR1 KGHSH and CDR2 LQKENI. The CDR3 contains 13 residues. As DNA, the CDR3 is TGTGCCAGCTCACCAAAACCGGGAACTGAGCAGTTCTTC. Residues: CASSPKPGTEQFF.

The genes are TRBV19 and TRBJ2-2; TRBD2 aligns across 14 bases. V lost 1 base to trimming and J lost 2 bases; unmatched junction nucleotides: 3. The CDR3 extends over 18 amino acids. CDR1 is LNHDA, CDR2 SQIVND, per germline (reference sequence). CDR3 bases: TGTGCCAGTAGTATAGGACTAGCGGGAGGGCCCAACACCGGGGAGCTGTTTTTT. It encodes CASSIGLAGGPNTGELFF.

In DNA form, the CDR3 reads TGTGCCAGCAGTTATCAGTATGATGGCTACACCTTC. Encoded protein: CASSYQYDGYTF. The V and J genes are TRBV6-2 or TRBV6-3 and TRBJ1-2, with D uncertain. The CDR3 length is 12 residues. The V gene's germline CDR1 is MNHEY and CDR2 SVGEGT. The V and J ends lost 3 bases and 6 bases respectively, with 8 bases between them.

This sequence joins TRBV7-6 and TRBJ2-3; 8 bases agree with TRBD2. This CDR3 is 15 amino acids long. Germline lookup yields CDR1 SGHVS and CDR2 FNYEAQ. Trimming at V came to 5 bases and at J to 0 bases, leaving 4 bases not matched to a gene. CDR3 nucleotides: TGTGCCAGCAGCCAACTAGCGGTTAGCACAGATACGCAGTATTTT. Translating it yields CASSQLAVSTDTQYF.

The chain combines TRBV21-1 with TRBJ1-4. TRBV21-1 is labeled a pseudogene. This CDR3 spans 16 amino acids. The CDR3 DNA is TGTGCCAGCAGCCTACCCTCGGGTTTGTTGGATGAAAAACTGTTTTTT. This codes for CASSLPSGLLDEKLFF.

This sequence joins TRBV28 and TRBJ1-2; D possibly corresponds to TRBD1 (5 bases). The CDR3 runs to 16 residues. Deletions cut 10 bases from V and 4 bases from J, with 25 bases between. The germline V gene encodes CDR1 MDHEN and CDR2 SYDVKM. DNA for the CDR3: TGTGCCACCGAAGTAAAGGGGCCGCTCGGTTCCTATGGCTACACCTTC. Translation gives CATEVKGPLGSYGYTF.

The V gene is TRBV7-2, the J gene TRBJ2-3, with 7 bases fitting TRBD1. Trimming took 4 bases from V and 2 from J; bases not matched to a gene: 6. In germline, CDR1 is SGHTA, CDR2 FQGNSA. CDR3 length: 15 residues. The CDR3 is CASSSRTGVTDTQYF. DNA of the CDR3: TGTGCCAGCAGCTCACGAACAGGGGTCACAGATACGCAGTATTTT.

The chain is built from TRBV5-1 and TRBJ2-1; possibly TRBD1 for D (6 bases). CDR3 length: 13 amino acids. The germline V gene encodes CDR1 SGHRS and CDR2 YFSETQ. Trimming pared 4 bases from V and 5 bases from J, leaving 10 bases between. CDR3 sequence reads: CASSAGVNNEQFF. In nucleotides, the CDR3 is TGCGCCAGCAGCGCAGGGGTCAACAATGAGCAGTTCTTC. The variable domain in full, completed from reference TRBV5-1 and TRBJ2-1, reads KAGVTQTPRYLIKTRGQQVTLSCSPISGHRSVSWYQQTPGQGLQFLFEYFSETQRNKGNFPGRFSGRQFSNSRSEMNVSTLELGDSALYLCASSAGVNNEQFFGPGTRLTVL.

In this sample, this clone turned up once. This chain connects TRBV4-1 to TRBJ1-1; 7 bases match TRBD1. J was trimmed by 6 bases and V by 1 base; bases with no gene match: 17. The length of the CDR3 is 18 residues. Germline CDR1 reads MGHRA; CDR2 reads YSYEKL. The CDR3 reads CASSQGTRQGGHRAEAFF. DNA of the CDR3: TGCGCCAGCAGCCAAGGTACGAGACAGGGTGGCCATCGCGCTGAAGCTTTCTTT.